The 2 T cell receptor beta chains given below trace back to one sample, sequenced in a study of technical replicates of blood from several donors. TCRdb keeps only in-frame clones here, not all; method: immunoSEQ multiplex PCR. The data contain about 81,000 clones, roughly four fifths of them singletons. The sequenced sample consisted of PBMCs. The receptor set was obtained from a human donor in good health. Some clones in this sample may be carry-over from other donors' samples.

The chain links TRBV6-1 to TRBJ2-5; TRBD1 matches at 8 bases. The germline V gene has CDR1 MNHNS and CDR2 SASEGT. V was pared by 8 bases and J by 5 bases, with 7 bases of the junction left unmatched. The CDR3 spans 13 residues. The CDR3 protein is CASRTGTSETQYF. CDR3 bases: TGTGCCAGCCGGACAGGGACGTCGGAGACCCAGTACTTC.

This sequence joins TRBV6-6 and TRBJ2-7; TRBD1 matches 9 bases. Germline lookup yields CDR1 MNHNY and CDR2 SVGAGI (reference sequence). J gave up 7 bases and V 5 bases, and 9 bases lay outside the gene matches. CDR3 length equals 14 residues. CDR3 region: CASSKGQGPIEQYF. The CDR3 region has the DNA TGTGCCAGCAGTAAGGGACAGGGTCCTATAGAGCAGTACTTC.